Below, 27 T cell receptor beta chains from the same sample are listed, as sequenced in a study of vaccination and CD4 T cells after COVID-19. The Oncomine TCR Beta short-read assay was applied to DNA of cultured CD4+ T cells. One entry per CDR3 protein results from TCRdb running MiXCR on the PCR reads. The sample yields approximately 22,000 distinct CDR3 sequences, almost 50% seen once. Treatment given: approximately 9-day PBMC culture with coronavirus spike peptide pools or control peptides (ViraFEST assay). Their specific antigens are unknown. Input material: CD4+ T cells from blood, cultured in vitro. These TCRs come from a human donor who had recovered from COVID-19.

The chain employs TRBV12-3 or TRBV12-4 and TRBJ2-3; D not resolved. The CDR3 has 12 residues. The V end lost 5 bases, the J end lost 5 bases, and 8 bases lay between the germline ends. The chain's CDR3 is CASSTIGDTQYF. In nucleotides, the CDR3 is TGTGCCAGCAGTACGATCGGAGATACGCAGTATTTT.

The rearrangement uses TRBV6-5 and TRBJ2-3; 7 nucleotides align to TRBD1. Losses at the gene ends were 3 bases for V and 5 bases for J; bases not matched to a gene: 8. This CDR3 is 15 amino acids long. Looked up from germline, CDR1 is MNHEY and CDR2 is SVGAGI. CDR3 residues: CASSYGQGVVDTQYF. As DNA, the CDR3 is TGTGCCAGCAGTTATGGGCAGGGGGTGGTAGATACGCAGTATTTT.

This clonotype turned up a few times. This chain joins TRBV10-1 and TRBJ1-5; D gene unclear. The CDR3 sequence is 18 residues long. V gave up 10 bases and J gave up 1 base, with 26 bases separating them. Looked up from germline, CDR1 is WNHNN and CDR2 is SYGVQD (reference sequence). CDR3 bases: TGCGCCATCCCATGGCACCCCCGGTCGGTCCTGAGCAATCAGCCCCAGCATTTT. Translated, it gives CAIPWHPRSVLSNQPQHF.

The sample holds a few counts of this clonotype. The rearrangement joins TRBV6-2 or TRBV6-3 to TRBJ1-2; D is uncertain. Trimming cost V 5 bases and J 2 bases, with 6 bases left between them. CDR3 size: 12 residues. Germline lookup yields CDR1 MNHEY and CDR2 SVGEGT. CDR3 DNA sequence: TGTGCCAGCAGTCAAGGGAACTATGGCTACACCTTC. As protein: CASSQGNYGYTF.

As DNA, the CDR3 is TGCAGTGCACTAGCGGGAGGTACCGGGGAGCTGTTTTTT. Amino acid sequence: CSALAGGTGELFF. The chain links TRBV20-1 to TRBJ2-2, with TRBD2 matching 12 bases. The germline gives CDR1 DFQATT, CDR2 SNEGSKA (reference sequence). The CDR3 loop spans 13 amino acids. V trimming: 6 bases; J trimming: 5 bases; junction bases outside the gene matches: 1.

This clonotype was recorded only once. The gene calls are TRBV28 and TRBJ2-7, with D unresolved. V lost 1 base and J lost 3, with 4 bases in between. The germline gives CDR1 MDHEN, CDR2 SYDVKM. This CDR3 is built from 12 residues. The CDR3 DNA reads TGTGCCAGCAGTTTATTTAGCTACGAGCAGTACTTC. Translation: CASSLFSYEQYF.

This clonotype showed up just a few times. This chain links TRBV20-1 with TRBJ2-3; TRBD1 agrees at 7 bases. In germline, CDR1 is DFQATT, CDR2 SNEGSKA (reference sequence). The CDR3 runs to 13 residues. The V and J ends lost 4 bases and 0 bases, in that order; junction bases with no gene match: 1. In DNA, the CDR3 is TGCAGTGCTACAGGGGGAAGCACAGATACGCAGTATTTT. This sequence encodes CSATGGSTDTQYF.

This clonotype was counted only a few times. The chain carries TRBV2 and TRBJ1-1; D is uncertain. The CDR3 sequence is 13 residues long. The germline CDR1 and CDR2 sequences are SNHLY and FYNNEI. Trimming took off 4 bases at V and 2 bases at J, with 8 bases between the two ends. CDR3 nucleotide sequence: TGTGCCAGCAGTGGAGAGTTCAACACTGAAGCTTTCTTT. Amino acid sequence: CASSGEFNTEAFF.

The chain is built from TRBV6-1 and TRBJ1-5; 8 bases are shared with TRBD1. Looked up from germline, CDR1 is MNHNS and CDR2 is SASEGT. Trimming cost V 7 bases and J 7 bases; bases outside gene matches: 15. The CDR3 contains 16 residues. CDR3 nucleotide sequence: TGTGCCAGCACCGATCGTGGCAGGGGGCCGGAGCAGCCCCAGCATTTT. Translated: CASTDRGRGPEQPQHF.

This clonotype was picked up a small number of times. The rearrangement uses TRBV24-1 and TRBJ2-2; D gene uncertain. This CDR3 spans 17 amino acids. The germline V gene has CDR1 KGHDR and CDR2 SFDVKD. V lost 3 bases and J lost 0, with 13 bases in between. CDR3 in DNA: TGTGCCACCAGTGATCAAGTCCCGCAGACGAACACCGGGGAGCTGTTTTTT. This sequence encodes CATSDQVPQTNTGELFF.

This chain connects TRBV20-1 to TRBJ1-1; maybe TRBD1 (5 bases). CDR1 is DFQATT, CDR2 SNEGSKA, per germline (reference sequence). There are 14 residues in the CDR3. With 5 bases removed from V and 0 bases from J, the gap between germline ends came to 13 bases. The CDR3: CSASGGGMNTEAFF. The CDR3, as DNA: TGCAGTGCTTCGGGGGGGGGTATGAACACTGAAGCTTTCTTT.

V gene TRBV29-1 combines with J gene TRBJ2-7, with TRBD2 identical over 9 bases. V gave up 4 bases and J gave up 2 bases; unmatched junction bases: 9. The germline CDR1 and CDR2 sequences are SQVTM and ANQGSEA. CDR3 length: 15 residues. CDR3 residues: CSVAAASGATYEQYF. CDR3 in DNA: TGCAGCGTTGCAGCCGCTAGCGGGGCTACCTACGAGCAGTACTTC.

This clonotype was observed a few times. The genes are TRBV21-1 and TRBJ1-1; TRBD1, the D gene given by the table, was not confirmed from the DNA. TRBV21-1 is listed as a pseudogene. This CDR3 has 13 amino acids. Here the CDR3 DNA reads TGTGCCAGCAGGGGAAAGGGGAGCGCTGAAGCTTTCTTT. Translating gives CASRGKGSAEAFF.

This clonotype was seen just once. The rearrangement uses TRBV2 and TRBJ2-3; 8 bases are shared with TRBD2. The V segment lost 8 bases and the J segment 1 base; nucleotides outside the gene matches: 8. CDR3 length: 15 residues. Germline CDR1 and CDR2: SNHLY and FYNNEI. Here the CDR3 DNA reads TGTGCCAGCGGCGGGAGGTCTGGTGGCACAGATACGCAGTATTTT. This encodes CASGGRSGGTDTQYF.

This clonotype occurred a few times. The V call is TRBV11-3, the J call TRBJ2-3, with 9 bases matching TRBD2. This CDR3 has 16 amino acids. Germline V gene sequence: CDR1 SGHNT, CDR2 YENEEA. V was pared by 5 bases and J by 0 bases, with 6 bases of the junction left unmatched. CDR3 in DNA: TGTGCCAGCAGCGCGGGAGGGGCACCTAGCACAGATACGCAGTATTTT. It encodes CASSAGGAPSTDTQYF.

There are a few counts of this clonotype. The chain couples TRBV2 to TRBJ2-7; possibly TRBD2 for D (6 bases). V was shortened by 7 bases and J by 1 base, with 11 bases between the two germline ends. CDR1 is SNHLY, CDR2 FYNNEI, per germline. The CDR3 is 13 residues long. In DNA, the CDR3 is TGTGCCAGCAACAATGCGGGATCCTACGAGCAGTACTTC. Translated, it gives CASNNAGSYEQYF. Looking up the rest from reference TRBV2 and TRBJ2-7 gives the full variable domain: EPEVTQTPSHQVTQMGQEVILRCVPISNHLYFYWYRQILGQKVEFLVSFYNNEISEKSEIFDDQFSVERPDGSNFTLKIRSTKLEDSAMYFCASNNAGSYEQYFGPGTRLTVT.

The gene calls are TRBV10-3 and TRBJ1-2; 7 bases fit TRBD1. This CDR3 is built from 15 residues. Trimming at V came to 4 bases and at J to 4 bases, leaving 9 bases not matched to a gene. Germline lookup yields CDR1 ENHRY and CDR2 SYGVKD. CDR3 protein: CAISVQGDASYGYTF. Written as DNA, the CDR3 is TGTGCCATCAGTGTCCAGGGGGACGCCTCCTATGGCTACACCTTC.

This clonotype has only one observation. The CDR3 is CASSLMGGTSYEQYF. CDR3 in DNA: TGTGCCAGCAGCCTCATGGGCGGGACCTCCTACGAGCAGTACTTC. The gene calls are TRBV7-9 and TRBJ2-7; weak D call: TRBD2 (6 bases). The V and J ends lost 5 bases and 0 bases respectively, with 14 bases between them. CDR3 length: 15 amino acids. Germline V lookup: CDR1 SEHNR, CDR2 FQNEAQ (reference sequence).

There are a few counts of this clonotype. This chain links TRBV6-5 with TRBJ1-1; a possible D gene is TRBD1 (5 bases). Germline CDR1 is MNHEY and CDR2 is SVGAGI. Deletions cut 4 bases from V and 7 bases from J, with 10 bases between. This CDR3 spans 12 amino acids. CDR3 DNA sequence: TGTGCCAGCAGTTCCTGGACACTTGAAGCTTTCTTT. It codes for CASSSWTLEAFF.

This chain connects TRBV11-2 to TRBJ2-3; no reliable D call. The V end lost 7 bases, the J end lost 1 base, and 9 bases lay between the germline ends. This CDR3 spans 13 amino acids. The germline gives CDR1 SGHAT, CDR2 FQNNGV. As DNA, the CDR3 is TGTGCCAGCACCTCAAAACGCACAGATACGCAGTATTTT. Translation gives CASTSKRTDTQYF.

CDR3 amino acids: CATSDFLTSGSSETQYF. Written as DNA, the CDR3 is TGTGCCACCAGTGATTTCCTTACTAGCGGGAGTAGCGAGACCCAGTACTTC. The rearrangement uses TRBV24-1 and TRBJ2-5; 11 bases agree with TRBD2. This CDR3 has 17 amino acids. Germline V gene lookup returns CDR1 KGHDR and CDR2 SFDVKD. V shed 1 base, J shed 5 bases, and the junction held 8 bases outside the gene matches.

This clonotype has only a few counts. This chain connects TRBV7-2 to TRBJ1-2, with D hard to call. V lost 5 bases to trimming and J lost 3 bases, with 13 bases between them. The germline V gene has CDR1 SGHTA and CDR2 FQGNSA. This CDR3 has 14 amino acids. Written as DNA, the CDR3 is TGTGCCAGCAGCCCAGACAACGCAGACTATGGCTACACCTTC. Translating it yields CASSPDNADYGYTF.

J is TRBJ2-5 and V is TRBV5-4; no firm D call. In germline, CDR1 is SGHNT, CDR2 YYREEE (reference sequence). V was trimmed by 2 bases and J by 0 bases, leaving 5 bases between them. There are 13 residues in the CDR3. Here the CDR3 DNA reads TGTGCCAGCAGCTTTTACAACCAAGAGACCCAGTACTTC. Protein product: CASSFYNQETQYF.

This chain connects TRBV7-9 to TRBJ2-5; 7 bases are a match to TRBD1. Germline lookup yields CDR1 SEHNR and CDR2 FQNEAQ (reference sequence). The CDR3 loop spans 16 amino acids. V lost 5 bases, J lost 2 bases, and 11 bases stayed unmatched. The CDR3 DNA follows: TGTGCCAGCAGCCCGACAGGGTCGAAAGAGCAAGAGACCCAGTACTTC. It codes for CASSPTGSKEQETQYF.

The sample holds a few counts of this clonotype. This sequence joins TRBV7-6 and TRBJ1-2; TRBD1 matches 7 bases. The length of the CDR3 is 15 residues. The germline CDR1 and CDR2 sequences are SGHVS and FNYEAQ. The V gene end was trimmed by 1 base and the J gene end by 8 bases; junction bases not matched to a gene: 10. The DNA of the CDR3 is TGTGCCAGCAGCTTAGACGGCCAGGGGGTCAGCGGCTACACCTTC. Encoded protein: CASSLDGQGVSGYTF.

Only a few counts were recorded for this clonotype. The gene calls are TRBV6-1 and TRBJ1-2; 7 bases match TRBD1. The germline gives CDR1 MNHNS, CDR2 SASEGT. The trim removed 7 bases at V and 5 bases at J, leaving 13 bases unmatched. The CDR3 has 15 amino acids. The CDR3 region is CASKFAGGEGYGYTF. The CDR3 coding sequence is TGTGCCAGCAAATTCGCAGGGGGAGAAGGGTATGGCTACACCTTC.

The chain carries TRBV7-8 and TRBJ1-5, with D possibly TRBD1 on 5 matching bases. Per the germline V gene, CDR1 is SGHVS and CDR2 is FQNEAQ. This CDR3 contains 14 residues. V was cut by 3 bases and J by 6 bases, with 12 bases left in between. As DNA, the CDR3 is TGTGCCAGCAGCTTCTACGGGGGGTGTCAGCCCCAGCATTTT. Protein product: CASSFYGGCQPQHF.